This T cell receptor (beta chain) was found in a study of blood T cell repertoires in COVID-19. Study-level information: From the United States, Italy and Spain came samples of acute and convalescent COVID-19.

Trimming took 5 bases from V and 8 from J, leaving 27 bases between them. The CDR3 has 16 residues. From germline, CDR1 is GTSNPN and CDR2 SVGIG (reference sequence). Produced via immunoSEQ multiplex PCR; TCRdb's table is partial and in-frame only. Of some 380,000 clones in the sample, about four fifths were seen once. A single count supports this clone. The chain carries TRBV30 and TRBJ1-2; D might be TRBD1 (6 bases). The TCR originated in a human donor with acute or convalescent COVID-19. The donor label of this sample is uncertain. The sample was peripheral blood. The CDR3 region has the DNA TGTGCCTGGGTCTACCACAGGGTTACGAGTGTGAAGGGCTACACCTTC. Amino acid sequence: CAWVYHRVTSVKGYTF.